This T cell receptor beta chain was identified during a study of early T cells in non-severe SARS-CoV-2 infection. Across the study: Alpha and beta chains were unpaired, from unsorted whole-blood bulk RNA. Study-wide points: A preference for anti-spike CD8 responses marked VDJdb matching, which missed private and CD4 specificities.

Attachment of unique molecular identifiers was made to individual cDNA molecules. TCRdb ran MiXCR on the 5' RACE reads and lists one entry per CDR3 protein. The table has more than 25,000 distinct CDR3 sequences, about 5.7% seen once. This clonotype was recorded many times. The antigen is unknown. Between the trimmed V and J ends, which lost 3 bases and 4 bases, there was a span of 11 bases. The CDR3 extends over 14 amino acids. In germline, CDR1 is SEHNR, CDR2 FQNEAQ (reference sequence). The sequenced material came from whole blood. V usage is TRBV7-9 and J usage is TRBJ2-3; either TRBD1 or TRBD2 may fit D (6 bases each). The clonotype originates from an adult who was a healthcare worker with PCR-confirmed SARS-CoV-2 infection or an uninfected control (not recorded which). CDR3 amino acids: CASSFERGADTQYF. The CDR3 bases are TGTGCCAGCAGCTTTGAGAGGGGGGCAGATACGCAGTATTTT.